This T cell receptor (beta chain) was observed in a study of blood T cells in healthy people across ages. V gave up 6 bases and J gave up 5 bases; unmatched junction bases: 13. The germline gives CDR1 KGHSH, CDR2 LQKENI. The CDR3 consists of 16 residues. With a J-beta primer mix and a sample-barcoded 5' primer, a second PCR ran 7 to 11 cycles. Sequencing of every sample gave 2.5 million or more CDR3-containing paired-end reads. TCRdb fed the 5' RACE reads into MiXCR, producing one record per CDR3 protein. The sample shows about 720,000 distinct CDR3 sequences, 22% of them seen only once. This clonotype appeared many times. The sample, roughly 9.5 milliliters of peripheral blood, was drawn from each donor.

The sequence derives from a man in his 70s in good health. Sequenced material: blood. The V gene is TRBV18, the J gene TRBJ2-1; TRBD2 aligns across 7 bases. CDR3 region: CASSPSLGGAHNEQFF. In DNA, the CDR3 is TGTGCCAGCTCCCCTTCGTTGGGAGGGGCCCACAATGAGCAGTTCTTC.